These T cell receptor beta chains were read from a single sample in a study of cytomegalovirus exposure and HLA in healthy donors. Profiled with immunoSEQ multiplex PCR; TCRdb holds only in-frame clones, not every one. The sample consists of about 200,000 clones, about three quarters of them appearing once. Sequencing input: PBMCs. These receptor sequences come from a woman aged 40 to 55 in good health and CMV-seronegative. Each CDR3 is given with its conserved first and last residue. A D gene is named only where the DNA matches it firmly.

TRBV6-1	NA	TRBJ1-2	CASTGQPSYGYTF	TGTGCCAGCACAGGACAGCCCTCCTATGGCTACACCTTC
TRBV28	NA	TRBJ2-2	CASRDKGDTGELFF	TGTGCCTCTAGGGACAAGGGAGACACCGGGGAGCTGTTTTTT
TRBV6-5	TRBD2	TRBJ2-7	CASSSPRGGSYEQYF	TGTGCCAGCAGTAGCCCTAGGGGAGGGTCCTACGAGCAGTACTTC
TRBV9	NA	TRBJ1-5	CASSVDSAGPQHF	TGTGCCAGCAGCGTAGATTCTGCGGGGCCCCAGCATTTT
TRBV5-5	NA	TRBJ2-3	CASSSGTVVPDTQYF	TGTGCCAGCAGCTCCGGGACTGTAGTCCCAGATACGCAGTATTTT
TRBV5-1	TRBD1	TRBJ1-2	CASSPTGGGGYTF	TGCGCCAGCAGCCCCACAGGGGGCGGAGGCTACACCTTC
TRBV30	TRBD1	TRBJ1-1	CAWSVLGQGAEAFF	TGTGCCTGGAGTGTACTTGGGCAGGGGGCTGAAGCTTTCTTT
TRBV7-2	TRBD1	TRBJ1-2	CASSPGQGKYGYTF	TGTGCCAGCAGCCCGGGACAGGGAAAATATGGCTACACCTTC
TRBV5-1	NA	TRBJ2-4	CASSVAPGGQNIQYF	TGCGCCAGCAGCGTCGCCCCCGGGGGGCAAAACATTCAGTACTTC
TRBV6-5	NA	TRBJ1-2	CASQGNNYGYTF	TGTGCCAGCCAGGGGAATAACTATGGCTACACCTTC
TRBV7-8	NA	TRBJ2-3	CASSLNGDIKGTQYF	TGTGCCAGCAGCTTAAACGGGGACATCAAGGGTACGCAGTATTTT
TRBV5-5	NA	TRBJ2-7	CASSPDGFVEGGYEQYF	TGTGCCAGCAGCCCGGACGGTTTCGTGGAGGGCGGCTACGAGCAGTACTTC
TRBV6-6	NA	TRBJ1-2	CASSTGQRAYGYTF	TGTGCCAGCAGTACAGGGCAAAGAGCCTATGGCTACACCTTC